This entry features one T cell receptor beta chain sequence. This sample is drawn from a study of shared T cell receptors in the human thymus. Clones were read by immunoSEQ multiplex PCR, and TCRdb kept only the in-frame ones, dropping some. The sample has some 660,000 clones, roughly 86% seen once. Trimming removed 0 bases from V and 2 bases from J; junction bases left unmatched: 9. CDR1 SGHRS and CDR2 YFSETQ come from the germline V gene. The CDR3 has 19 residues. The same sample was also used in a study of human thymus T cells. From that paper: Healthy Finnish infants having corrective surgery for congenital heart defects served as donors. It was from resections taken during corrective heart surgery that the thymus tissue came. Unrelated individuals reportedly shared highly overlapping thymic TCR repertoires.

This chain joins TRBV5-1 and TRBJ2-3; 13 bases align to TRBD2. The TCR originated in a boy younger than two with a congenital heart defect. Sample: thymocytes. The CDR3 DNA reads TGCGCCAGCAGCTTGGGAGTCCCGGGACTAGCGGGGAACACAGATACGCAGTATTTT. Translating gives CASSLGVPGLAGNTDTQYF.